This T cell receptor beta chain was sequenced during a study of blood T cell repertoires in COVID-19. Study-level information: Acute and convalescent COVID-19 samples came from the United States, Italy and Spain. Sources were T cells, B-cell-depleted T cells, or PBMCs; the material itself was cDNA or gDNA.

The ends were cut back, 8 bases at V and 3 bases at J, with 15 bases in the middle. CDR1 MNHEY and CDR2 SVGAGI come from the germline V gene. The CDR3 length is 14 residues. Methods used by the authors: Reference gene primer amplification yielded estimated nucleated cell counts. The table came from immunoSEQ multiplex PCR; TCRdb's copy has only in-frame clones and leaves some out. Clonal size and the V and J genes are those of that table, whereas D and trimming came from the DNA. This sample has some 100,000 clones, with over 75% found just once. Material for sequencing was peripheral blood. This receptor was obtained from a middle-aged man with acute or convalescent COVID-19. V and J are TRBV6-5 and TRBJ2-3; possibly TRBD2 for D (6 bases). In DNA, the CDR3 is TGTGCCAGCGCCTCAGGAGGGGAGACAGATACGCAGTATTTT. It yields the protein CASASGGETDTQYF.